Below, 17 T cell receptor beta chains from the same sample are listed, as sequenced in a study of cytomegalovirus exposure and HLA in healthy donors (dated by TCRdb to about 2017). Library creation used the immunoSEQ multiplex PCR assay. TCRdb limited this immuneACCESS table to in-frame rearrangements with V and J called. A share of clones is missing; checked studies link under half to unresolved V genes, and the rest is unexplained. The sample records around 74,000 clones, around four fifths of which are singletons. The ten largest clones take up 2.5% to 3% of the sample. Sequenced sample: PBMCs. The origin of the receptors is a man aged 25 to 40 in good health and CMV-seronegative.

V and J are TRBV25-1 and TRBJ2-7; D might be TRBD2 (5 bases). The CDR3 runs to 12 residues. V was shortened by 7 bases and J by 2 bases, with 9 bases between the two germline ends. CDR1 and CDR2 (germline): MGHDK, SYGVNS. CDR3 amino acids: CASTAATYEQYF. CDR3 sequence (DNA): TGTGCCAGCACAGCGGCCACCTACGAGCAGTACTTC.

The CDR3 is CASSESPGTGSDTQYF. DNA of the CDR3: TGTGCCAGCAGTGAATCCCCCGGGACAGGATCGGATACGCAGTATTTT. This sequence joins TRBV6-1 and TRBJ2-3; 8 positions agree with TRBD1. This CDR3 spans 16 amino acids. V trimming: 2 bases; J trimming: 6 bases; junction bases outside the gene matches: 10. In germline, CDR1 is MNHNS, CDR2 SASEGT.

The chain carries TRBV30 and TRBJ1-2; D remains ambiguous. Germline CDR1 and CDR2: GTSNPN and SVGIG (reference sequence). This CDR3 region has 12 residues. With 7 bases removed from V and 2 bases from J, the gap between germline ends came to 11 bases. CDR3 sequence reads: CAFTGSNYGYTF. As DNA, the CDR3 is TGTGCCTTTACCGGGAGCAACTATGGCTACACCTTC.

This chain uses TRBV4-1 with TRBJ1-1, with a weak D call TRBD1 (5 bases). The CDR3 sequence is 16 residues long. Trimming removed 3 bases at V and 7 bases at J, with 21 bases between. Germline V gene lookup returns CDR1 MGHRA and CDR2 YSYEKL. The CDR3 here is CASSHNQLRVPNEAFF. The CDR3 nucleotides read TGCGCCAGCAGCCACAATCAGCTCAGGGTTCCGAATGAAGCTTTCTTT.

Written as DNA, the CDR3 is TGTGCCAGCAGCTTAGTGAGAGTCCCCAGGGGAAGAACTGGGGCCAACGTCCTGACTTTC. Encoded protein: CASSLVRVPRGRTGANVLTF. V gene TRBV7-8 combines with J gene TRBJ2-6; maybe TRBD1 (6 bases). Trimming shortened V by 1 base and J by 2 bases, and 21 bases separated the two germline ends. This CDR3 has 20 residues. Looked up from germline, CDR1 is SGHVS and CDR2 is FQNEAQ.

CDR3 nucleotide sequence: TGCGCCAGCACCGGGGGCGGGACAGGGGCCGTGGAGACCCAGTACTTC. This encodes CASTGGGTGAVETQYF. The chain carries TRBV5-1 and TRBJ2-5; 10 bases line up with TRBD1. The germline CDR1 and CDR2 sequences are SGHRS and YFSETQ. With V trimmed by 6 bases and J by 5 bases, 13 bases remained unmatched. This CDR3 has 16 residues.

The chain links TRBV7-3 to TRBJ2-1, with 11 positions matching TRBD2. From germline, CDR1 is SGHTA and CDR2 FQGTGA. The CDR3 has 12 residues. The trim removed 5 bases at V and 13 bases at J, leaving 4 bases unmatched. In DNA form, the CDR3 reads TGTGCCAGCAGCCTAGCGGGAGGCCGACAGTTCTTC. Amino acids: CASSLAGGRQFF.

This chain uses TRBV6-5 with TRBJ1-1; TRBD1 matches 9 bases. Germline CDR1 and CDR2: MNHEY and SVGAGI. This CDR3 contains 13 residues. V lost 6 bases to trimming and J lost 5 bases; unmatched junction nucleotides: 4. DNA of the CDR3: TGTGCCAGCAGCCTACAGGGGGCGACTGAAGCTTTCTTT. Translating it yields CASSLQGATEAFF.

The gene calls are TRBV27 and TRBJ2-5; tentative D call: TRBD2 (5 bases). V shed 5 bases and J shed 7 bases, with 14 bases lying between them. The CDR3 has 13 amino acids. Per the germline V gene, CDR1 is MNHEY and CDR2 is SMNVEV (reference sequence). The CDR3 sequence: CASSPRTLGTQYF. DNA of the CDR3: TGTGCCAGCAGTCCCAGGACTTTGGGGACCCAGTACTTC.

The CDR3 loop is CASSFGVATNEKLFF. DNA of the CDR3: TGTGCCAGCAGCTTCGGGGTAGCAACTAATGAAAAACTGTTTTTT. The chain employs TRBV5-8 and TRBJ1-4, with unresolved D. Germline CDR1 reads SGHTS; CDR2 reads YDEGEE. The V end lost 2 bases, the J end lost 0 bases, and 8 bases lay between the germline ends. The length of the CDR3 is 15 residues.

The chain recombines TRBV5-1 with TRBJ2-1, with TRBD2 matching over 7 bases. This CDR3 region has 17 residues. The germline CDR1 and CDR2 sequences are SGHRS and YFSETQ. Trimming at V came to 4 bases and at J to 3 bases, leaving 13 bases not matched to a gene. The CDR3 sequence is CASSPIGRGTIYNEQFF. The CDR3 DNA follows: TGCGCCAGCAGCCCCATTGGGCGGGGGACCATCTACAATGAGCAGTTCTTC.

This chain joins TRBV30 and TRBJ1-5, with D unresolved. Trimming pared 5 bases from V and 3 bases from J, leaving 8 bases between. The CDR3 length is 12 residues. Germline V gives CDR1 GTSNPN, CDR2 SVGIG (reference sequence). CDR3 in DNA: TGTGCCTGGGGTGACACCAATCAGCCCCAGCATTTT. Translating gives CAWGDTNQPQHF.

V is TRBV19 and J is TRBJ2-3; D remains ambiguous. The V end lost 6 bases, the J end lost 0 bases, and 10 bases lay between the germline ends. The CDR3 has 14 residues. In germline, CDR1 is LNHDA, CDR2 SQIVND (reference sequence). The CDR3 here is CASSVSLSTDTQYF. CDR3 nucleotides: TGTGCCAGTAGCGTCTCACTAAGCACAGATACGCAGTATTTT.

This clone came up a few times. CDR3 nucleotide sequence: TGTGCCAGCAGTTACTCGAACAGGGAAGGAAACACCATATATTTT. Encoded protein: CASSYSNREGNTIYF. This rearrangement joins TRBV6-6 to TRBJ1-3, with D perhaps matching TRBD1 (6 bases). With 0 bases removed from V and 4 bases from J, the gap between germline ends came to 10 bases. The CDR3 is made up of 15 amino acids. Germline V gene lookup returns CDR1 MNHNY and CDR2 SVGAGI (reference sequence).

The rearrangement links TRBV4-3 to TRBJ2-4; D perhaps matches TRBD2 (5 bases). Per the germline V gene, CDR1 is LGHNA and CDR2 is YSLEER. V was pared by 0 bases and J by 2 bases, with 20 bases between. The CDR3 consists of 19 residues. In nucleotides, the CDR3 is TGCGCCAGCAGCCAAGATCTTAGGAGGACTTCCCCGTCCAAAAACATTCAGTACTTC. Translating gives CASSQDLRRTSPSKNIQYF.

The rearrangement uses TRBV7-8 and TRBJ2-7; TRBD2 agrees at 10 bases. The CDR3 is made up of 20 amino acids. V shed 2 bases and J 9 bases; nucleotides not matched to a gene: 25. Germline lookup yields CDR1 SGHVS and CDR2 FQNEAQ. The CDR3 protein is CASSLLRYASASGGMLVQYF. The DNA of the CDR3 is TGTGCCAGCAGCTTACTTCGTTATGCTTCGGCTAGCGGGGGTATGCTAGTGCAGTACTTC.

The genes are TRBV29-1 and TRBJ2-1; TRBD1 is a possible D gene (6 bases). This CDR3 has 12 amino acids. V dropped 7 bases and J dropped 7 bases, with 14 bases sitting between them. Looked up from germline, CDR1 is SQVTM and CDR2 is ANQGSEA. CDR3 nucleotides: TGCAGCGGCGCCACAGGGCTTAATGAGCAGTTCTTC. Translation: CSGATGLNEQFF.